This T cell receptor beta chain came from a study of STAT3 mutations in large granular lymphocyte leukemia (dated by TCRdb to about 2019). About the study as a whole: About half of the T-LGLL patients who underwent longitudinal sequencing carried canonical activating STAT3 mutations. More than half of T-LGLL patients received one or more immunosuppressive therapy regimens, with hematologic response in 40% of those treated. Serial deep sequencing of TCRbeta CDR3 and STAT3 was performed in patients with T-cell large granular lymphocyte leukemia to reconstruct clonal hierarchy and dynamics. From an initial cohort of 200 to 250 LGL patients, 15 to 20 representative T-LGLL cases were chosen for longitudinal sequencing of TCRbeta and STAT3. As controls within the study, a couple of patients with natural killer LGL leukemia were also sequenced longitudinally. For each patient, sequencing was performed at an average of around 4.2 time points, with a range of 2 to 8 samplings.

DNA was extracted from blood mononuclear cells, with the same DNA used for both TCR and STAT3 sequencing. To note about this clone: Its antigen remains undetermined. Per-base qualities were not stored, and no clone one base away is much larger.

Germline trimming amounts to 4 bases on V and 6 bases on J, with 8 as the count of junction bases outside the gene matches. From a lookup of the germline V gene, CDR1 and CDR2 are MGHRA and YSYEKL. Spanning cysteine to phenylalanine, the CDR3 consists of 15 amino acids. CDR3 DNA only is kept here, 45 bases in frame from base 1. TCRbeta libraries were sequenced on an Illumina MiSeq, and an average of about 41,000 productive templates per sample was obtained. TCRbeta CDR3 libraries were generated with the immunoSEQ assay using multiplex PCR amplification. From the authors' description of their analysis: Following a previously defined approach, repertoire diversity was calculated, and values close to 0 point to extremely monoclonal samples. Imported from immuneACCESS, the table was reduced by TCRdb to in-frame sequences with V and J called. These copies leave out some clones; in studies compared against another copy, an unresolved V gene accounts for under half, and the cause of the remainder is not known. V and J calls plus clone size are reproduced from that table; the DNA served to infer D and trimming. This sample has about 5,500 clones in its table, and about 93% of those were observed once. The top ten clonotypes cover around 35% of the sample.

On the study overall, not on this receptor specifically: TCR clonotype switching after therapy was seen in about 30% of the 18 patients, with all newly emerging clones being STAT3 wild type. Several patients had a dominant TCR clone burden greater than the STAT3 mutant burden, which suggests that the STAT3 mutation arose secondarily within a clone that had already expanded. Linking therapy response to changes in TCR clonal burden was complicated by variable intervals between samplings and by differing treatment regimens. Because no samples were available when a clone first appeared, clonal expansion had to be inferred from samplings taken at other points. All T-LGLL patients had at least one immunodominant TCRbeta clonotype, and roughly half had multiple immunodominant subclonotypes. Since codominant clonotypes persisted in some patients, a small but highly pathogenic clone may have gone undetected.

Material for sequencing was peripheral blood mononuclear cells. Recombination linked TRBV4-1 to TRBJ1-2; 10 bases in the junction line up with TRBD1. The sequence came from a man in his sixties with T-cell large granular lymphocyte leukemia. Some clones in this sample may be carry-over from other donors' samples. The age is the age at diagnosis. In nucleotide form, the sequence is TGCGCCAGCAGCCTCACGGGACAGGGGTTGGATGGCTACACCTTC. This gives the protein CASSLTGQGLDGYTF.